Following are 25 T cell receptor beta chains from one sample sequenced in a study of regulatory T cells in long-lasting Graves disease. In building TCR beta libraries, iRepertoire HTBI primers were used together with Arm-PCR of CDR3 regions. TCRdb used MiXCR to reprocess the multiplex PCR reads, holding one entry per CDR3 protein. Of over 300,000 distinct CDR3 sequences listed, about a sixth were seen once; the top ten hold about 24%. Time point described: newly diagnosed GD, antithyroid drugs for less than 3 months. Isolated PBMC RNA provided the starting material for the TCR library. The starting material was peripheral blood mononuclear cells (PBMCs), obtained at new diagnosis, from a patient treated with antithyroid drugs. The receptors were gathered from a female donor with Graves disease.

This clonotype was seen at least ten times. This sequence joins TRBV15 and TRBJ1-1, with a tentative D call TRBD1 (5 bases). This CDR3 comprises 14 residues. The V and J ends lost 9 bases and 0 bases respectively, with 14 bases between them. Per the germline V gene, CDR1 is LNHNV and CDR2 is YYDKDF (reference sequence). The CDR3 bases are TGTGCCACGGCGGACACGACGATGAACACTGAAGCTTTCTTT. Amino acids: CATADTTMNTEAFF. The full variable domain, completed using reference TRBV15 and TRBJ1-1, is DAMVIQNPRYQVTQFGKPVTLSCSQTLNHNVMYWYQQKSSQAPKLLFHYYDKDFNNEADTPDNFQSRRPNTSFCFLDIRSPGLGDTAMYLCATADTTMNTEAFFGQGTRLTVV.

V gene TRBV20-1 combines with J gene TRBJ2-7; no definite D call. V lost 3 bases and J 4 bases, leaving 10 bases between the germline ends. The CDR3 has 12 residues. From germline, CDR1 is DFQATT and CDR2 SNEGSKA (reference sequence). The CDR3 nucleotides read TGCAGTGCTAGGCGGCAGAATTACGAGCAGTACTTC. It translates to CSARRQNYEQYF.

The chain has TRBV15 and TRBJ2-1; D is unresolved. Trimming pared 11 bases from V and 9 bases from J, leaving 20 bases between. The CDR3 totals 13 residues. CDR1 and CDR2 from the germline V gene are LNHNV and YYDKDF (reference sequence). CDR3 protein: CAAAMGYKVEQFF. The CDR3, as DNA: TGTGCCGCGGCCATGGGCTATAAGGTTGAGCAGTTCTTC.

This clonotype occurred many times. In DNA form, the CDR3 reads TGTGCCAGCAGCCCGAACTTAGGAGTGGAGCAGTTCTTC. Translated: CASSPNLGVEQFF. V and J are TRBV7-2 and TRBJ2-1; D not certain. Trimming removed 5 bases at V and 10 bases at J, with 15 bases between. The CDR3 totals 13 residues. Germline V gene data show CDR1 as SGHTA and CDR2 as FQGNSA.

This clonotype occurred many times. This sequence joins TRBV3-1 and TRBJ1-6; D unresolved. Germline loops: CDR1 LGHDT, CDR2 YNNKEL (reference sequence). This CDR3 is built from 14 residues. Trimming removed 4 bases from V and 5 bases from J, with 9 bases in between. Here the CDR3 DNA reads TGTGCCAGCAGCCGGTCAAGAGATAATTCACCCCTCCACTTT. Translated, it gives CASSRSRDNSPLHF.

This clonotype has at least ten counts. Here the CDR3 DNA reads TGTGCCAGCAGCTTAGGAAGTAAGACTGAAGCTTTCTTT. It specifies CASSLGSKTEAFF. The chain uses TRBV7-3 and TRBJ1-1, with D unclear. Germline CDR1 and CDR2: SGHTA and FQGTGA. The V end lost 2 bases, the J end lost 5 bases, and 9 bases lay between the germline ends. The CDR3 runs to 13 residues.

In this sample, this clonotype turned up many times. J is TRBJ1-1 and V is TRBV2; 7 bases map to TRBD1. With 5 bases clipped from V and 1 base from J, the junction kept 4 bases outside the gene matches. Germline V gene data show CDR1 as SNHLY and CDR2 as FYNNEI. This CDR3 is built from 14 residues. CDR3 DNA: TGTGCCAGCAGTCCGGGACAGAAGAACACTGAAGCTTTCTTT. Translated, it gives CASSPGQKNTEAFF.

This clonotype was observed many times. The genes are TRBV24-1 and TRBJ2-2; weak D call: TRBD2 (6 bases). This CDR3 spans 14 amino acids. The germline V and J ends were trimmed by 8 bases and 3 bases, with 12 bases remaining between them. Germline CDR1 reads KGHDR; CDR2 reads SFDVKD. The CDR3 nucleotides read TGTGCCACCATGTTCCCGGGAGACACCGGGGAGCTGTTTTTT. Encoded protein: CATMFPGDTGELFF.

The V and J genes are TRBV5-1 and TRBJ1-6; 10 nucleotides line up with TRBD1. V dropped 0 bases and J dropped 7; count of bases not matched to a gene: 4. The CDR3 sequence is 16 residues long. Germline V gives CDR1 SGHRS, CDR2 YFSETQ. The CDR3 DNA follows: TGCGCCAGCAGCTTGGCGGGACAGGGGCAAAATTCACCCCTCCACTTT. It translates to CASSLAGQGQNSPLHF.

In this sample, this clonotype turned up a few times. CDR3 in DNA: TGTGCCAGCCGCCTTTCTAGACTAGCGACTGAGCAGTTCTTC. It encodes CASRLSRLATEQFF. The rearrangement joins TRBV7-2 to TRBJ2-1; the match to TRBD2 covers 8 bases. The CDR3 covers 14 residues. The V segment lost 8 bases and the J segment 9 bases; nucleotides outside the gene matches: 12. Germline lookup yields CDR1 SGHTA and CDR2 FQGNSA.

This clonotype was counted many times. V gene TRBV4-1 combines with J gene TRBJ1-2; no firm D call. Trimming left V 3 bases short and J 2 bases short, with 19 bases between. The CDR3 extends over 17 amino acids. Per the germline V gene, CDR1 is MGHRA and CDR2 is YSYEKL. The DNA for the CDR3 is TGCGCCAGCAGCCAGCTCTCCAACTCGGGAGCCAACTATGGCTACACCTTC. It encodes CASSQLSNSGANYGYTF.

J is TRBJ2-1 and V is TRBV7-2; 12 nucleotides match TRBD2. The junction had 8 bases not matched to a gene; V was cut back by 5 bases and J by 9 bases. Germline V gene data show CDR1 as SGHTA and CDR2 as FQGNSA. The CDR3 consists of 15 residues. Written as DNA, the CDR3 is TGTGCCAGCAGCCCCACTAGCGGGAGGAGTGGTGAGCAGTTCTTC. It codes for CASSPTSGRSGEQFF.

This clonotype appeared many times. The rearrangement uses TRBV5-1 and TRBJ2-1; TRBD2 aligns across 11 bases. V was clipped by 0 bases and J by 9 bases; unmatched bases: 11. The germline CDR1 and CDR2 sequences are SGHRS and YFSETQ. This CDR3 has 17 residues. The DNA for the CDR3 is TGCGCCAGCAGCTTGGTTACTAGCGGGGGCCGGCAACCTGAGCAGTTCTTC. It specifies CASSLVTSGGRQPEQFF.

This clonotype has ten or more counts. V usage is TRBV7-9 and J usage is TRBJ2-7; 7 bases are shared with TRBD2. Germline CDR1 and CDR2: SEHNR and FQNEAQ (reference sequence). CDR3 length equals 17 residues. Losses at the gene ends were 5 bases for V and 3 bases for J; bases not matched to a gene: 16. CDR3: CASSRREKKRGDYEQYF. CDR3 bases: TGTGCCAGCAGCCGACGAGAGAAAAAGCGGGGAGACTACGAGCAGTACTTC.

This clonotype came up many times. The chain uses TRBV5-1 and TRBJ1-2, with TRBD1 as a possible D gene (5 bases). The ends were cut back, 4 bases at V and 2 bases at J, with 12 bases in the middle. The CDR3 has 14 amino acids. CDR1 and CDR2 (germline): SGHRS, YFSETQ. CDR3 in DNA: TGCGCCAGCAGCCCTCCCGGGACCAACTATGGCTACACCTTC. Amino acid sequence: CASSPPGTNYGYTF.

This rearrangement joins TRBV19 to TRBJ1-6, with 11 bases that match TRBD1. This CDR3 spans 15 amino acids. Germline CDR1 is LNHDA and CDR2 is SQIVND (reference sequence). The ends lost 5 bases at V and 10 bases at J; junction bases unmatched: 7. The CDR3 DNA reads TGTGCCAGTAGTCCACTGGACAGGGGGCAATCACCCCTCCACTTT. It encodes CASSPLDRGQSPLHF.

This clonotype appeared many times. V gene TRBV6-4 combines with J gene TRBJ2-5; perhaps TRBD1 as D (5 bases). V lost 3 bases and J lost 5, with 19 bases in between. Per germline, CDR1 MRHNA and CDR2 SNTAGT. There are 16 residues in the CDR3. CDR3 bases: TGTGCCAGCAGTGAAGGGGTCCACGGAGTGGGGGAGACCCAGTACTTC. Translating it yields CASSEGVHGVGETQYF.

In its sample, this clonotype was seen a few times. The rearrangement links TRBV19 to TRBJ1-5, with 8 bases fitting TRBD1. Trimming cost V 6 bases and J 3 bases; bases outside gene matches: 7. Germline V lookup: CDR1 LNHDA, CDR2 SQIVND (reference sequence). The CDR3 runs to 15 residues. The DNA of the CDR3 is TGTGCCAGTAGCTACAGGACAGGGCCCAATCAGCCCCAGCATTTT. This translates into CASSYRTGPNQPQHF.

This clonotype has more than one count but fewer than ten. CDR3: CSARDGGSSYNEQFF. The CDR3, as DNA: TGCAGTGCTAGAGACGGCGGGAGCTCCTACAATGAGCAGTTCTTC. The chain couples TRBV20-1 to TRBJ2-1; 7 bases map to TRBD2. Germline V lookup: CDR1 DFQATT, CDR2 SNEGSKA (reference sequence). V lost 0 bases and J lost 0; bases outside the gene matches: 2. The CDR3 loop spans 15 amino acids.

In its sample, this clonotype was seen many times. The chain links TRBV3-1 to TRBJ2-2; D uncertain. The ends were cut back, 2 bases at V and 3 bases at J, with 1 base in the middle. CDR1 is LGHDT, CDR2 YNNKEL, per germline (reference sequence). This CDR3 is built from 12 residues. This CDR3 is CASSQYTGELFF. CDR3 sequence (DNA): TGTGCCAGCAGCCAATACACCGGGGAGCTGTTTTTT. The full variable domain, completed using reference TRBV3-1 and TRBJ2-2, is DTAVSQTPKYLVTQMGNDKSIKCEQNLGHDTMYWYKQDSKKFLKIMFSYNNKELIINETVPNRFSPKSPDKAHLNLHINSLELGDSAVYFCASSQYTGELFFGEGSRLTVL.

The rearrangement uses TRBV7-9 and TRBJ2-1; weak D call: TRBD1 (6 bases). The V gene lost 10 bases and the J gene lost 3 bases, with 16 bases spanning the gap. The CDR3 runs to 14 residues. Germline V gene sequence: CDR1 SEHNR, CDR2 FQNEAQ (reference sequence). The CDR3 spells CATLWTVNYNEQFF. For the CDR3, the DNA is TGTGCCACCTTATGGACAGTAAACTACAATGAGCAGTTCTTC.

This clonotype was observed at least ten times. The V and J genes are TRBV5-1 and TRBJ1-1; 9 bases map to TRBD1. CDR1 and CDR2 from the germline V gene are SGHRS and YFSETQ. The V segment lost 3 bases and the J segment 9 bases; nucleotides outside the gene matches: 9. There are 14 residues in the CDR3. CDR3 loop: CASSSTIGTGKAFF. DNA for the CDR3: TGCGCCAGCAGCTCGACTATTGGGACAGGGAAAGCTTTCTTT.

This clonotype was seen at least ten times. This chain links TRBV28 with TRBJ2-5; 9 nucleotides agree with TRBD2. The CDR3 has 16 amino acids. From germline, CDR1 is MDHEN and CDR2 SYDVKM. V lost 7 bases and J lost 5; bases outside the gene matches: 14. The CDR3 loop reads CASTISGGSLRETQYF. In DNA form, the CDR3 reads TGTGCCAGCACCATTAGCGGGGGTAGTTTGCGGGAGACCCAGTACTTC.

A few counts support this clonotype. CDR3 residues: CASSVLQGGPYNEQFF. CDR3 nucleotides: TGTGCCAGCAGCGTCTTACAGGGTGGCCCCTACAATGAGCAGTTCTTC. The V and J genes are TRBV7-8 and TRBJ2-1; D perhaps matches TRBD1 (6 bases). Germline loops: CDR1 SGHVS, CDR2 FQNEAQ. The CDR3 loop spans 16 amino acids. Trimming took 5 bases from V and 2 from J, leaving 16 bases between them.

This clonotype appeared a few times. The genes are TRBV7-9 and TRBJ2-2; D call uncertain. The CDR3 consists of 13 residues. The V and J ends lost 2 bases and 7 bases respectively, with 8 bases between them. Germline CDR1 reads SEHNR; CDR2 reads FQNEAQ (reference sequence). The CDR3 DNA reads as TGTGCCAGCAGCTTAAACGGCGGCGGGGAGCTGTTTTTT. Amino acids: CASSLNGGGELFF.